This T cell receptor (beta chain) came from a study of blood T cells in healthy people across ages. Regarding the study as a whole: Per million T cells, TCR beta diversity dropped roughly linearly as age increased.

With respect to this clonotype: Its matching antigen is unknown.

The ends lost 5 bases at V and 2 bases at J; junction bases unmatched: 6. The CDR3 runs 15 residues. Germline CDR1 SGHTA, CDR2 FQGNSA. Primers used in a second PCR of about 7 to 12 cycles were a sample-barcoded 5' primer and a J-beta primer mix. Unique molecular identifiers of 12 random nucleotides labeled each cDNA. Every individual sample yielded 2.5 million or more paired-end reads (each containing CDR3). TCRdb ran MiXCR on the 5' RACE reads and lists one entry per CDR3 protein. The sample holds 1.5 million to 2 million distinct CDR3 sequences, just under 50% seen once. Every participating donor contributed around 9.5 milliliters of peripheral blood through a draw.

Source material: blood. The V gene is TRBV7-2, the J gene TRBJ2-1, with TRBD2 matching over 7 bases. This receptor was taken from a woman between 35 and 50 years old in good health. The CDR3 is CASSRLLAAYNEQFF. The CDR3 coding sequence is TGTGCCAGCAGCCGCCTGCTAGCGGCCTACAATGAGCAGTTCTTC.